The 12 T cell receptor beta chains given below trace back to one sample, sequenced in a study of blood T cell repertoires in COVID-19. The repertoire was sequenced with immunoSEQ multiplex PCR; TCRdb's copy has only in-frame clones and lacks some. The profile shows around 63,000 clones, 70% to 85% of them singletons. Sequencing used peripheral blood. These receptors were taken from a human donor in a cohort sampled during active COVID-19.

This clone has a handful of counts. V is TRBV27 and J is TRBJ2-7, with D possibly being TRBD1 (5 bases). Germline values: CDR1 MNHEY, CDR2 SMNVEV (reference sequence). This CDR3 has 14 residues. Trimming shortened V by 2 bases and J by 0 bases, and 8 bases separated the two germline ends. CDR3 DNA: TGTGCCAGCAGTTTAGAGACAGACTCCTACGAGCAGTACTTC. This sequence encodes CASSLETDSYEQYF.

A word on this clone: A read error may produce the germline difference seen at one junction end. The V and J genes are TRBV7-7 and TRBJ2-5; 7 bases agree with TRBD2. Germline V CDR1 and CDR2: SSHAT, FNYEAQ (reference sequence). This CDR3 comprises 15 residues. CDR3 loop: CASSSGWGGQETQYF. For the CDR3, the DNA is TGTGCTAGCAGCTCGGGTTGGGGAGGGCAAGAGACCCAGTACTTC.

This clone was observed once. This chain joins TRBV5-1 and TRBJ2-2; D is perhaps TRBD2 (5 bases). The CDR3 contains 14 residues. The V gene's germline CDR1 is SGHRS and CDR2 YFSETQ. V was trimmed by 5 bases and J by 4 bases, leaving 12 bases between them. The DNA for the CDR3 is TGCGCCAGCAGGGACTCCCCCCGCACCGGGGAGCTGTTTTTT. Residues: CASRDSPRTGELFF.

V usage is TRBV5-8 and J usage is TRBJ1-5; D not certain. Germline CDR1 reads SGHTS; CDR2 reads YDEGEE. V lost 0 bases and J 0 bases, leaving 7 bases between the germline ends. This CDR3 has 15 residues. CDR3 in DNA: TGTGCCAGCAGCTTGGGTCAGTTTAGCAATCAGCCCCAGCATTTT. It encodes CASSLGQFSNQPQHF. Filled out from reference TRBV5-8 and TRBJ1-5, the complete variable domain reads EAGVTQSPTHLIKTRGQQATLRCSPISGHTSVYWYQQALGLGLQFLLWYDEGEERNRGNFPPRFSGRQFPNYSSELNVNALELEDSALYLCASSLGQFSNQPQHFGDGTRLSIL.

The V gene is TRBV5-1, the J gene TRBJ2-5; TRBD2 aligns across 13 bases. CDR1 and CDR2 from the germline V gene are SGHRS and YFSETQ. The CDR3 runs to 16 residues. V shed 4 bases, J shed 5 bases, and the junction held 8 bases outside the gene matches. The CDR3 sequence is CASSARLAGGHETQYF. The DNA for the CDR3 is TGCGCCAGCAGCGCAAGACTAGCGGGAGGACATGAGACCCAGTACTTC.

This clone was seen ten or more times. The CDR3 loop reads CASSFLAGTDTQYF. CDR3 coding DNA: TGTGCCAGCAGTTTCCTAGCGGGCACAGATACGCAGTATTTT. The chain combines TRBV28 with TRBJ2-3, with 7 bases matching TRBD2. V was clipped by 3 bases and J by 1 base; unmatched bases: 1. The germline V gene encodes CDR1 MDHEN and CDR2 SYDVKM. The CDR3 extends over 14 amino acids.

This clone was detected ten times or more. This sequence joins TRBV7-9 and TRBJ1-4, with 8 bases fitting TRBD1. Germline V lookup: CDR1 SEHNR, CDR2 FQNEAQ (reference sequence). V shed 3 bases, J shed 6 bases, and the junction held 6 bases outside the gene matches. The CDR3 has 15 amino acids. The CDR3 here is CASSFGPTGDEKLFF. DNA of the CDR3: TGTGCCAGCAGCTTTGGGCCGACAGGGGATGAAAAACTGTTTTTT.

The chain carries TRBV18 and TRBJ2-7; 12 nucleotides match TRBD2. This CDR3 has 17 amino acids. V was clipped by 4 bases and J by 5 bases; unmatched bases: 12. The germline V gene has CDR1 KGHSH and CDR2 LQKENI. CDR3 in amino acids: CASSLLSATSGSHEQYF. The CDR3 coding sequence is TGTGCCAGCTCACTACTTTCAGCGACTAGCGGGAGCCACGAGCAGTACTTC. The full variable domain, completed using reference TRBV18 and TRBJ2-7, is NAGVMQNPRHLVRRRGQEARLRCSPMKGHSHVYWYRQLPEEGLKFMVYLQKENIIDESGMPKERFSAEFPKEGPSILRIQQVVRGDSAAYFCASSLLSATSGSHEQYFGPGTRLTVT.

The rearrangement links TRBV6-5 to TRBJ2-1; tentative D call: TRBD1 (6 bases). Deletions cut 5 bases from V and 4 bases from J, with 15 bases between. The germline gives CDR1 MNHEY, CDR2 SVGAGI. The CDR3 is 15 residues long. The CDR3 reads CASSRIGGMYNEQFF. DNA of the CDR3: TGTGCCAGCAGTAGGATAGGGGGAATGTACAATGAGCAGTTCTTC.

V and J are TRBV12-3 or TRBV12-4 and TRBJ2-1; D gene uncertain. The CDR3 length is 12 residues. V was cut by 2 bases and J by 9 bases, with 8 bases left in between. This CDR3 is CASSLSVGEQFF. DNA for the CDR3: TGTGCCAGCAGTTTAAGCGTGGGTGAGCAGTTCTTC.

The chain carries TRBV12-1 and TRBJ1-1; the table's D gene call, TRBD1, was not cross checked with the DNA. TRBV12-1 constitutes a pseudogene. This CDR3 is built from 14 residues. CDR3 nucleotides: TGTGCCAGCAGCCTCCCACAGAAGAACACTGAAGCTTTCTTT. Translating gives CASSLPQKNTEAFF.

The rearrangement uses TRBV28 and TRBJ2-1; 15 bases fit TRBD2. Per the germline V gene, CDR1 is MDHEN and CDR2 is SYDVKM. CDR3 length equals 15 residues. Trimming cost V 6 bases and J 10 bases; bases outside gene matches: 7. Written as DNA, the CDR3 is TGTGCCAGCAGCCGGACTAGCGGGAGGGCCTGGGAGCAGTTCTTC. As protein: CASSRTSGRAWEQFF.